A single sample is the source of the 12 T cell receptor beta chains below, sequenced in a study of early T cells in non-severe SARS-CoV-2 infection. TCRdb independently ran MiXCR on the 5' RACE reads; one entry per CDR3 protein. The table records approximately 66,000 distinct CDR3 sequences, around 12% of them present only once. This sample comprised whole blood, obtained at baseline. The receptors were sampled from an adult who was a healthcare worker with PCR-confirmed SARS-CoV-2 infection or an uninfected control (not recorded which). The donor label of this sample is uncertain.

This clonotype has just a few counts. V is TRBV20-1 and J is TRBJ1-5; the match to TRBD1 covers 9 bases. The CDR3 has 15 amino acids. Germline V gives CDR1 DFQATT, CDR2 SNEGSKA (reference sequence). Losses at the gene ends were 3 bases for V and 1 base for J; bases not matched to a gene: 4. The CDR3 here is CSASRTGVSNQPQHF. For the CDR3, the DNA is TGCAGTGCTAGCCGGACAGGGGTAAGCAATCAGCCCCAGCATTTT.

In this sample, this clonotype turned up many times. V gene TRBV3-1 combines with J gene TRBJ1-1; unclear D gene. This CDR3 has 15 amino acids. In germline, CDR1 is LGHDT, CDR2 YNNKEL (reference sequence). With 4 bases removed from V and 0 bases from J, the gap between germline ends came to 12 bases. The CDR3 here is CASSLADVMNTEAFF. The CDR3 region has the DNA TGTGCCAGCAGCCTGGCGGACGTCATGAACACTGAAGCTTTCTTT.

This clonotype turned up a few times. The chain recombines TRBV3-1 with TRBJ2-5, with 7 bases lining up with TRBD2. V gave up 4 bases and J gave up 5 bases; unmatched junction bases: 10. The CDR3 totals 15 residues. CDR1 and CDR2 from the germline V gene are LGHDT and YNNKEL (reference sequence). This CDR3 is CASSPPLSGDETQYF. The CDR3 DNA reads TGTGCCAGCAGCCCCCCTCTGAGCGGGGACGAGACCCAGTACTTC.

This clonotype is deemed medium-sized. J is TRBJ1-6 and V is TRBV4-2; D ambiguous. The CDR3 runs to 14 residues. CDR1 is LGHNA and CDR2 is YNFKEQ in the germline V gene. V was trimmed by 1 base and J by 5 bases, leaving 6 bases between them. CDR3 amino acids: CASSQVSDNSPLHF. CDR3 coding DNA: TGTGCCAGCAGCCAAGTTTCTGATAATTCACCCCTCCACTTT.

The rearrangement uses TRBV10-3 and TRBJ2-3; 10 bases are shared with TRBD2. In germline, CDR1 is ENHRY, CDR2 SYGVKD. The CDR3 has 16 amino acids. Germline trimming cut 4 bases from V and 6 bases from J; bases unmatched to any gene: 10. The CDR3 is CAISGAERGGRDTQYF. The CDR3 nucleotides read TGTGCCATCAGTGGTGCCGAGCGGGGGGGCCGCGATACGCAGTATTTT.

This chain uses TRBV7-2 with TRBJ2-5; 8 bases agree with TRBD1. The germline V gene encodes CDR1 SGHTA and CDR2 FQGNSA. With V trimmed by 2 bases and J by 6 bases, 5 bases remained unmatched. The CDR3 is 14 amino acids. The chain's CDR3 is CASSLSGGEKTQYF. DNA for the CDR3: TGTGCCAGCAGCTTATCAGGGGGCGAAAAGACCCAGTACTTC.

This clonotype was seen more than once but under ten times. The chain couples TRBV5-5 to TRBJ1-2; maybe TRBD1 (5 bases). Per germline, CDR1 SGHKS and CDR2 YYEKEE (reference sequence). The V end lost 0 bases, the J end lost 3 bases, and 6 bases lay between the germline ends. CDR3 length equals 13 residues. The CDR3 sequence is CASSLAGDYGYTF. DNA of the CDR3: TGTGCCAGCAGCTTGGCGGGGGACTATGGCTACACCTTC.

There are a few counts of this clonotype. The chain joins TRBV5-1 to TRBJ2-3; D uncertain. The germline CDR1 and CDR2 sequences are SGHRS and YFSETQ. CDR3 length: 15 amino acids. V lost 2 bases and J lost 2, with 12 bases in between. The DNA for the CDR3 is TGCGCCAGCAGCTTTGGGCTGATGTCCACAGATACGCAGTATTTT. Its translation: CASSFGLMSTDTQYF.

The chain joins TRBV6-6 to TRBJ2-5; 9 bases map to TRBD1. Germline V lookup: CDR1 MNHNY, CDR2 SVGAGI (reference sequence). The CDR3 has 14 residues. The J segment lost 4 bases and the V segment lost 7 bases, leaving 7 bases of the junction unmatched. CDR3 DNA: TGTGCCAGCAAACAGGGGGCGCGGGGAGAGACCCAGTACTTC. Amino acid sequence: CASKQGARGETQYF.

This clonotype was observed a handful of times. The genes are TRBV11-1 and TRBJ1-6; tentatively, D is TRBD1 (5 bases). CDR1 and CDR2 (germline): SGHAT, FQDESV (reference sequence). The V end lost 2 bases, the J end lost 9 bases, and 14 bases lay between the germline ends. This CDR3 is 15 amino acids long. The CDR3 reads CASSLPGQGSSPLHF. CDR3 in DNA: TGTGCCAGCAGCTTACCTGGGCAGGGAAGTTCACCCCTCCACTTT.

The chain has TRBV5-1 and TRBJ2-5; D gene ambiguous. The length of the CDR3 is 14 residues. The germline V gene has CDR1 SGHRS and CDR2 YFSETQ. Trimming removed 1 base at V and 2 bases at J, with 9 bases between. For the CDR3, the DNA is TGCGCCAGCAGCTTGTTTTCGGTTCAAGAGACCCAGTACTTC. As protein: CASSLFSVQETQYF.

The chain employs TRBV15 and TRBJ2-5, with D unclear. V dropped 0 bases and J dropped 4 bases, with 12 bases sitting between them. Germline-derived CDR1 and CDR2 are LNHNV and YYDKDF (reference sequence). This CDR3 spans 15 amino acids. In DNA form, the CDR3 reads TGTGCCACCAGCAGAGATGTCGGCTACCCAGAGACCCAGTACTTC. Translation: CATSRDVGYPETQYF. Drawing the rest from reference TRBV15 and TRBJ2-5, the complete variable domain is DAMVIQNPRYQVTQFGKPVTLSCSQTLNHNVMYWYQQKSSQAPKLLFHYYDKDFNNEADTPDNFQSRRPNTSFCFLDIRSPGLGDTAMYLCATSRDVGYPETQYFGPGTRLLVL.